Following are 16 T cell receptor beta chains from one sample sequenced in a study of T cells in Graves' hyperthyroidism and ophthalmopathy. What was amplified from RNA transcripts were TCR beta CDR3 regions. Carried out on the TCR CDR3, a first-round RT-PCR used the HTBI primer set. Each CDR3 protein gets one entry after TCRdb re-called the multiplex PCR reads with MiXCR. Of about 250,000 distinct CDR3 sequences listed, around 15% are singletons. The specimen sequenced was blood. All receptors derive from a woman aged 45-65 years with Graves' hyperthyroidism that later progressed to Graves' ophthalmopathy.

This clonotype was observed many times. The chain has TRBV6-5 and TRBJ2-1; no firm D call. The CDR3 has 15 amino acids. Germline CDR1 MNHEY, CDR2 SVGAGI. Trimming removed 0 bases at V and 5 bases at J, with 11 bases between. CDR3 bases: TGTGCCAGCAGTTACTCGGTGGTCTCGGACAATGAGCAGTTCTTC. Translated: CASSYSVVSDNEQFF.

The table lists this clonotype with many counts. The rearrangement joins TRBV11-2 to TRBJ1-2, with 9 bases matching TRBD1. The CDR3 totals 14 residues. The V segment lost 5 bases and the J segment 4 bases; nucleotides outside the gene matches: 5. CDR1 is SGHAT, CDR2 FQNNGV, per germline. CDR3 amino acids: CASSRDRVSYGYTF. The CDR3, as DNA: TGTGCCAGCAGCCGGGACAGGGTTAGCTATGGCTACACCTTC.

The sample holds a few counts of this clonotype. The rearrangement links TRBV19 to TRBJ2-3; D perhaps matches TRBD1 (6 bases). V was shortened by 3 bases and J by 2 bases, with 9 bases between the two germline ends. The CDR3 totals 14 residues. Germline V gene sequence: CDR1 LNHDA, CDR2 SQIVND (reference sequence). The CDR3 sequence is CASSIKGDTDTQYF. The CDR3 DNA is TGTGCCAGTAGTATTAAGGGGGACACAGATACGCAGTATTTT.

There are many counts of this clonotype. The CDR3 DNA is TGTGCCAGCTCACCACTGGACAGGGGAACGGACACTGAAGCTTTCTTT. Translation gives CASSPLDRGTDTEAFF. The chain uses TRBV18 and TRBJ1-1, with 9 bases that match TRBD1. The CDR3 totals 16 residues. CDR1 and CDR2 from the germline V gene are KGHSH and LQKENI. The V and J ends lost 1 base and 3 bases, in that order; junction bases with no gene match: 6.

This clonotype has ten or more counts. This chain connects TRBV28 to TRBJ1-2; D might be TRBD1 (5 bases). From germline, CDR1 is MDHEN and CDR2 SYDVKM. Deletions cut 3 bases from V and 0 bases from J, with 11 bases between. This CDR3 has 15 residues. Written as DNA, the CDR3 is TGTGCCAGCAGTTTTCAGGGATCAGCTAACTATGGCTACACCTTC. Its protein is CASSFQGSANYGYTF.

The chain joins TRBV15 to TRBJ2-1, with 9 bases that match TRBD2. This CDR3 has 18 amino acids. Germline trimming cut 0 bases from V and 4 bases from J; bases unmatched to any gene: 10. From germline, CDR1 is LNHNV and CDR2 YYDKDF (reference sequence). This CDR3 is CATSRDQTAGGFYNEQFF. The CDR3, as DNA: TGTGCCACCAGCAGAGATCAAACAGCGGGAGGCTTTTACAATGAGCAGTTCTTC.

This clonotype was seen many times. CDR3 in amino acids: CASSTLLVGKAYEQYF. The CDR3 DNA reads as TGTGCCAGCAGTACCCTTTTGGTGGGAAAGGCTTACGAGCAGTACTTC. This chain links TRBV28 with TRBJ2-7; D is undetermined. With 5 bases removed from V and 4 bases from J, the gap between germline ends came to 21 bases. The CDR3 length is 16 residues. Germline V gene sequence: CDR1 MDHEN, CDR2 SYDVKM.

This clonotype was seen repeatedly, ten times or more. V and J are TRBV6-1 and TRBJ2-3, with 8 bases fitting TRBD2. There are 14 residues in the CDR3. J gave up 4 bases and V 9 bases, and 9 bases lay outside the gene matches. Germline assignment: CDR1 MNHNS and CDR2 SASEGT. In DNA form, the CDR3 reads TGTGCCAGTAAAATAGCGGGGTGGCCAGATACGCAGTATTTT. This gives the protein CASKIAGWPDTQYF.

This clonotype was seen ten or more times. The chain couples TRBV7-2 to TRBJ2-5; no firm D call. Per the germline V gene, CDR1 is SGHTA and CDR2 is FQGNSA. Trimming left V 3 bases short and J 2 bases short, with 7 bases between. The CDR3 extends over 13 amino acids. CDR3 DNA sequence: TGTGCCAGCAGCTTGGCCTCACAAGAGACCCAGTACTTC. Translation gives CASSLASQETQYF.

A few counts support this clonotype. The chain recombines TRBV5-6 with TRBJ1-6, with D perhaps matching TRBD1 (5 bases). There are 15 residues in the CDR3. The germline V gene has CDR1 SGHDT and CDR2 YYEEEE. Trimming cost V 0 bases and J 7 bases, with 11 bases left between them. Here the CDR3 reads CASSLGSGRNSPLHF. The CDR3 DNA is TGTGCCAGCAGCTTGGGTTCAGGGAGGAATTCACCCCTCCACTTT.

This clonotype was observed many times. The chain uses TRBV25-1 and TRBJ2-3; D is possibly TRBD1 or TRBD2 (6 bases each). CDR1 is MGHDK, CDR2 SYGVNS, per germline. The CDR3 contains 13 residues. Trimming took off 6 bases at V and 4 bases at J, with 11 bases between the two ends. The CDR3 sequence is CASSEGGADTQYF. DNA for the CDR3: TGTGCCAGCAGCGAGGGGGGCGCAGATACGCAGTATTTT.

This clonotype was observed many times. Here the CDR3 reads CAWSQGGTDTQYF. For the CDR3, the DNA is TGTGCCTGGAGTCAGGGGGGCACAGATACGCAGTATTTT. This chain connects TRBV30 to TRBJ2-3, with 7 bases that match TRBD1. The CDR3 length is 13 residues. Germline loops: CDR1 GTSNPN, CDR2 SVGIG (reference sequence). V shed 2 bases and J 1 base; nucleotides not matched to a gene: 0.

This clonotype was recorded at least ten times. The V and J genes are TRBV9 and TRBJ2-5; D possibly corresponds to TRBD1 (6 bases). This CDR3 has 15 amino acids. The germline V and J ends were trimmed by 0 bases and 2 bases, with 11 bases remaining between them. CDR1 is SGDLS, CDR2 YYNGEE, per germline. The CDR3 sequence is CASSVGPTGQETQYF. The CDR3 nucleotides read TGTGCCAGCAGCGTAGGTCCTACAGGGCAAGAGACCCAGTACTTC.

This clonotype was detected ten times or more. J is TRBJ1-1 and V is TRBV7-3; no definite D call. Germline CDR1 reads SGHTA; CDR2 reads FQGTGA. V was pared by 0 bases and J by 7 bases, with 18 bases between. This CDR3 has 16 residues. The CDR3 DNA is TGTGCCAGCAGCTTAACCTGGGCCTCCCCCCACCTTGAAGCTTTCTTT. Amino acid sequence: CASSLTWASPHLEAFF. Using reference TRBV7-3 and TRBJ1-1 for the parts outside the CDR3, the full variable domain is GAGVSQTPSNKVTEKGKYVELRCDPISGHTALYWYRQSLGQGPEFLIYFQGTGAADDSGLPNDRFFAVRPEGSVSTLKIQRTERGDSAVYLCASSLTWASPHLEAFFGQGTRLTVV.

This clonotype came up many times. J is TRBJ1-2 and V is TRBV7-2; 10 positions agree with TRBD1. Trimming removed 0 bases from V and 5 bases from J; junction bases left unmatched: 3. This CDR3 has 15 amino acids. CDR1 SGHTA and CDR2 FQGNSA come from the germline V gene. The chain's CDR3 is CASSLAGQGIYGYTF. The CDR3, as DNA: TGTGCCAGCAGCTTAGCGGGACAGGGGATATATGGCTACACCTTC.

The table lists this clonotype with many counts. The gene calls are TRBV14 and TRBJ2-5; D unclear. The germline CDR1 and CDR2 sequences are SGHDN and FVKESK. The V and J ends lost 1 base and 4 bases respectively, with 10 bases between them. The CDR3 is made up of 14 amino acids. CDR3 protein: CASSQVGRIETQYF. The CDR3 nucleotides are TGTGCCAGCAGCCAAGTGGGTAGGATAGAGACCCAGTACTTC.